One sample yielded the 3 T cell receptor beta chains listed below, sequenced in a study of T cells in Graves' hyperthyroidism and ophthalmopathy. There were TCR beta CDR3 regions amplified from RNA transcripts. The TCR CDR3 was amplified in a first-round RT-PCR using the HTBI primer set. TCRdb re-called the multiplex PCR reads with MiXCR, one entry per CDR3 protein. The sample carries approximately 620,000 distinct CDR3 sequences, about a sixth recorded once. What was sequenced was blood. These receptors originate from a woman in her thirties or forties with Graves' ophthalmopathy.

This clonotype was seen many times. The genes are TRBV30 and TRBJ2-7; tentatively, D is TRBD1 (5 bases). This CDR3 comprises 12 residues. In germline, CDR1 is GTSNPN, CDR2 SVGIG (reference sequence). V lost 6 bases, J lost 2 bases, and 11 bases lay in between. Written as DNA, the CDR3 is TGTGCCTGTGGGGCCAATCCCTACGAGCAGTACTTC. This encodes CACGANPYEQYF.

V is TRBV12-3 or TRBV12-4 and J is TRBJ1-5; TRBD1 might be the D (6 bases). V lost 3 bases and J 0 bases, leaving 9 bases between the germline ends. This CDR3 has 15 amino acids. As DNA, the CDR3 is TGTGCCAGCAGTTTGTACAGGGATAGCAATCAGCCCCAGCATTTT. Amino acid sequence: CASSLYRDSNQPQHF.

This clonotype was picked up many times. This chain connects TRBV5-5 to TRBJ2-7; no definite D call. This CDR3 is 14 amino acids long. The ends were cut back, 0 bases at V and 9 bases at J, with 16 bases in the middle. The germline V gene encodes CDR1 SGHKS and CDR2 YYEKEE (reference sequence). The CDR3 sequence is CASSLAPAPRAQYF. The DNA of the CDR3 is TGTGCCAGCAGCTTGGCCCCAGCCCCCCGAGCGCAGTACTTC.